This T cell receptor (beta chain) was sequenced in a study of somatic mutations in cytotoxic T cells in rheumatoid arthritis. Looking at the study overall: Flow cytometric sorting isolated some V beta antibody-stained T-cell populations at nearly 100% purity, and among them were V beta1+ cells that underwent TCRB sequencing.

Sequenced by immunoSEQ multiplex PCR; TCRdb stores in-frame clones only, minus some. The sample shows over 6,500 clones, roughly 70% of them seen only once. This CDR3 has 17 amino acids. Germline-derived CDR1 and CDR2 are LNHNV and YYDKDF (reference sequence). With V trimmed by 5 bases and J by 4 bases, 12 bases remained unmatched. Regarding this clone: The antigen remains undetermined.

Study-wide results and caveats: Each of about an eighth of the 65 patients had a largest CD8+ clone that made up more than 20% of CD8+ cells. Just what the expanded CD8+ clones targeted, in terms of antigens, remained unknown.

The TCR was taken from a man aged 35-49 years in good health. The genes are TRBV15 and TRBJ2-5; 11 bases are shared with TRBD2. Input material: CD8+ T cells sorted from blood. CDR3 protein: CATSGFVTSGSGETQYF. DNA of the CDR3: TGTGCCACCAGCGGGTTCGTCACTAGCGGGAGTGGAGAGACCCAGTACTTC. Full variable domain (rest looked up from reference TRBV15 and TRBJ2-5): DAMVIQNPRYQVTQFGKPVTLSCSQTLNHNVMYWYQQKSSQAPKLLFHYYDKDFNNEADTPDNFQSRRPNTSFCFLDIRSPGLGDTAMYLCATSGFVTSGSGETQYFGPGTRLLVL.